One sample yielded the 7 T cell receptor beta chains listed below, sequenced in a study of T cell changes during pregnancy in multiple sclerosis. Generated by immunoSEQ multiplex PCR, the TCRdb table keeps only in-frame clones and is missing some. The sample yields roughly 45,000 clones, roughly 88% seen once. The input for sequencing was peripheral blood, taken in the first trimester of pregnancy. These receptors were collected from a female donor in good health, enrolled as a control in a pregnancy study.

A few counts support this clone. The CDR3 bases are TGTGCCAGCGTTCGGAACACTGAAGCTTTCTTT. Its protein product is CASVRNTEAFF. The chain couples TRBV28 to TRBJ1-1; D call uncertain. Germline CDR1 reads MDHEN; CDR2 reads SYDVKM. Trimming stripped 8 bases from V and 1 base from J, with 5 bases between. This CDR3 contains 11 residues.

The rearrangement uses TRBV7-9 and TRBJ2-7, with TRBD1 as a possible D gene (5 bases). V was pared by 0 bases and J by 6 bases, with 9 bases between. The CDR3 sequence is 13 residues long. Germline V gene data show CDR1 as SEHNR and CDR2 as FQNEAQ (reference sequence). CDR3 coding DNA: TGTGCCAGCAGCTTAGCGTCAGGGATCGAGCAGTACTTC. Protein sequence: CASSLASGIEQYF.

This chain joins TRBV18 and TRBJ2-1, with TRBD2 matching 11 bases. With 3 bases clipped from V and 2 bases from J, the junction kept 6 bases outside the gene matches. This CDR3 comprises 17 residues. CDR1 KGHSH and CDR2 LQKENI come from the germline V gene. CDR3 in DNA: TGTGCCAGCTCACCCTCTCTAGCGGGGGGACCCTACAATGAGCAGTTCTTC. It is translated as CASSPSLAGGPYNEQFF. Variable domain in full (rest from reference TRBV18 and TRBJ2-1): NAGVMQNPRHLVRRRGQEARLRCSPMKGHSHVYWYRQLPEEGLKFMVYLQKENIIDESGMPKERFSAEFPKEGPSILRIQQVVRGDSAAYFCASSPSLAGGPYNEQFFGPGTRLTVL.

The sample holds one count of this clone. This chain connects TRBV2 to TRBJ2-7; 10 bases map to TRBD1. The CDR3 length is 14 residues. In germline, CDR1 is SNHLY, CDR2 FYNNEI. With 8 bases clipped from V and 0 bases from J, the junction kept 4 bases outside the gene matches. CDR3: CASLGQGSSYEQYF. The CDR3, as DNA: TGTGCCAGCCTGGGACAGGGGAGCTCCTACGAGCAGTACTTC.

The V gene is TRBV7-9, the J gene TRBJ2-2, with D uncertain. V lost 4 bases and J lost 5, with 11 bases in between. Per germline, CDR1 SEHNR and CDR2 FQNEAQ (reference sequence). This CDR3 is built from 14 residues. CDR3 region: CASSSYTETGELFF. The CDR3 DNA reads TGTGCCAGCAGCTCCTATACAGAAACCGGGGAGCTGTTTTTT.

J is TRBJ2-2 and V is TRBV7-2, with 7 bases identical to TRBD2. The CDR3 contains 15 residues. CDR1 and CDR2 from the germline V gene are SGHTA and FQGNSA. Losses at the gene ends were 2 bases for V and 0 bases for J; bases not matched to a gene: 0. The CDR3 sequence is CASSLREANTGELFF. CDR3 nucleotides: TGTGCCAGCAGCTTACGGGAGGCGAACACCGGGGAGCTGTTTTTT.

The chain links TRBV10-3 to TRBJ2-1; 10 bases match TRBD2. V trimming: 0 bases; J trimming: 6 bases; junction bases outside the gene matches: 14. The CDR3 is 19 amino acids. CDR1 is ENHRY, CDR2 SYGVKD, per germline. Here the CDR3 DNA reads TGTGCCATCAGTGAGTCCCTAGCGGGAGTCCCTAGTCCTATCAATGAGCAGTTCTTC. Its protein product is CAISESLAGVPSPINEQFF.